A single sample is the source of the 22 T cell receptor beta chains below, sequenced in a study of T-cell reconstitution after alpha-beta-depleted transplantation in children (dated by TCRdb to between 2015 and 2016). Libraries were constructed by PCR. Reads for this sample came from an Illumina HiSeq 2500. Molecular barcoding was employed in the preparation of TCR libraries, with unique molecular identifiers being used to normalize TCRbeta repertoire quantification. Clones were called with MiXCR by TCRdb after fastp trimmed the public reads at Q25, and only in-frame beta chains were retained. Here each entry gathers all rows of one CDR3 protein and keeps the most common genes and DNA. The sample has 200,000 or so distinct CDR3 sequences on record, under 8.5% of them singletons. Just over 5.5% of the sample is in the top ten clones. This specimen's treatment or condition label, interpreted: allogeneic hematopoietic cell transplantation with graft depleted of TCRalphabeta T cells and CD19 B cells.

This specimen consisted of PBMCs, obtained before TCRalphabeta/CD19-depleted stem cell transplant. The receptors originated from a boy aged 2 to 9 with acute lymphoblastic leukemia, due to receive a stem cell transplant.

This clonotype was counted many times. The chain links TRBV2 to TRBJ2-1; D is unresolved. Trimming stripped 11 bases from V and 5 bases from J, with 16 bases between. This CDR3 contains 13 residues. Germline V CDR1 and CDR2: SNHLY, FYNNEI. As DNA, the CDR3 is TGTGCCGGAAAGGTTAGCACTCACAATGAGCAGTTCTTC. It translates to CAGKVSTHNEQFF.

The table lists this clonotype with many counts. The gene calls are TRBV5-5 and TRBJ2-7; D may be TRBD2 (5 bases). CDR3 size: 14 residues. Germline CDR1 is SGHKS and CDR2 is YYEKEE (reference sequence). The V gene lost 2 bases and the J gene lost 6 bases, with 15 bases spanning the gap. The CDR3 reads CASSLTSNPGEQYF. The CDR3 DNA reads TGTGCCAGCAGCTTAACTAGTAACCCAGGCGAGCAGTACTTC.

Many counts were recorded for this clonotype. The CDR3 region has the DNA TGCGCCAGCAGCCAAGATTCGGTGCTAGCGAAGAATGAGCAGTTCTTC. Translated: CASSQDSVLAKNEQFF. The J gene is TRBJ2-1, the V gene TRBV4-3; possibly TRBD2 for D (6 bases). Germline V gives CDR1 LGHNA, CDR2 YSLEER. Deletions cut 0 bases from V and 7 bases from J, with 16 bases between. There are 16 residues in the CDR3.

This clonotype showed up many times. The rearrangement joins TRBV5-6 to TRBJ1-1; D remains ambiguous. The CDR3 spans 15 residues. The germline gives CDR1 SGHDT, CDR2 YYEEEE. Trimming shortened V by 5 bases and J by 1 base, and 15 bases separated the two germline ends. DNA for the CDR3: TGTGCCAGCAGGCCGATGTTAGACGGGAACACTGAAGCTTTCTTT. Its translation is CASRPMLDGNTEAFF.

This clonotype was recorded at least ten times. J is TRBJ2-7 and V is TRBV7-2; 9 positions agree with TRBD1. J gave up 1 base and V 4 bases, and 8 bases lay outside the gene matches. Per germline, CDR1 SGHTA and CDR2 FQGNSA. The CDR3 is made up of 16 amino acids. The CDR3: CASSSRQGGLSYEQYF. CDR3 DNA: TGTGCCAGCAGCTCTCGACAGGGGGGGTTGTCCTACGAGCAGTACTTC.

There are a few counts of this clonotype. The V gene is TRBV6-2 or TRBV6-3, the J gene TRBJ2-7, with D maybe TRBD1 (6 bases). Germline V gene sequence: CDR1 MNHEY, CDR2 SVGEGT. This CDR3 spans 16 amino acids. V lost 2 bases and J lost 0, with 14 bases in between. CDR3 in DNA: TGTGCCAGCAGTTACCCTAACAGGGAGCCCTCCTACGAGCAGTACTTC. As protein: CASSYPNREPSYEQYF.

This clonotype was observed at least ten times. This chain links TRBV5-1 with TRBJ2-1, with 10 bases identical to TRBD1. The germline V gene encodes CDR1 SGHRS and CDR2 YFSETQ. Trimming cost V 4 bases and J 9 bases; bases outside gene matches: 7. This CDR3 is 14 amino acids long. The CDR3 DNA reads as TGCGCCAGCAGCAACGACAGGGGGCATGGTGAGCAGTTCTTC. This sequence encodes CASSNDRGHGEQFF.

This clonotype was picked up many times. The genes are TRBV29-1 and TRBJ1-2, with a tentative D call TRBD1 (5 bases). Germline CDR1 is SQVTM and CDR2 is ANQGSEA. The CDR3 is made up of 14 amino acids. V gave up 6 bases and J gave up 2 bases, with 16 bases separating them. In nucleotides, the CDR3 is TGCAGCGTACTCAGAACAGGTTCCAACTATGGCTACACCTTC. It yields the protein CSVLRTGSNYGYTF.

In the case of this clonotype: The germline gene is not matched at one end of the junction; a read error may be the cause. The gene calls are TRBV30 and TRBJ2-2; the D gene could be TRBD1 or TRBD2 (5 bases each). Germline loops: CDR1 GTSNPN, CDR2 SVGIG (reference sequence). The CDR3 is made up of 13 amino acids. The CDR3 sequence: CAWTSGNTGELFF. The CDR3 bases are TGTGCTTGGACAAGCGGGAACACCGGGGAGCTGTTTTTT.

The gene calls are TRBV12-5 and TRBJ2-2; TRBD1 matches at 8 bases. V gave up 0 bases and J gave up 2 bases; unmatched junction bases: 11. The V gene's germline CDR1 is LGHNT and CDR2 FRNRAP. The CDR3 sequence is 19 residues long. The CDR3 region has the DNA TGTGCTAGTGGTTTGGTACGGTTGGCAGGGGGCTATAACACCGGGGAGCTGTTTTTT. Protein product: CASGLVRLAGGYNTGELFF.

Only a few counts were recorded for this clonotype. This chain uses TRBV7-2 with TRBJ2-5, with TRBD1 identical over 8 bases. The CDR3 runs to 15 residues. The J segment lost 5 bases and the V segment lost 1 base, leaving 6 bases of the junction unmatched. Germline V gene data show CDR1 as SGHTA and CDR2 as FQGNSA. The CDR3, as DNA: TGTGCCAGCAGCTTAGTGACAGGGGCAGGGGAGACCCAGTACTTC. Translated: CASSLVTGAGETQYF.

In its sample, this clonotype was seen many times. The J gene is TRBJ2-3, the V gene TRBV2, with D perhaps being TRBD1 or TRBD2 (5 bases each). Trimming removed 4 bases from V and 3 bases from J, with 17 bases in between. In germline, CDR1 is SNHLY, CDR2 FYNNEI. This CDR3 has 16 residues. CDR3: CASSALSAEGTDTQYF. In DNA, the CDR3 is TGTGCCAGCAGTGCCCTGTCCGCTGAGGGGACAGATACGCAGTATTTT.

This clonotype was counted ten times or more. The chain links TRBV28 to TRBJ1-5; no reliable D call. The ends were cut back, 3 bases at V and 2 bases at J, with 8 bases in the middle. The CDR3 is 14 residues long. The germline gives CDR1 MDHEN, CDR2 SYDVKM. As DNA, the CDR3 is TGTGCCAGCAGTTTGCGCTCACGCAATCAGCCCCAGCATTTT. Its protein product is CASSLRSRNQPQHF. Full variable domain (missing parts from reference TRBV28 and TRBJ1-5): DVKVTQSSRYLVKRTGEKVFLECVQDMDHENMFWYRQDPGLGLRLIYFSYDVKMKEKGDIPEGYSVSREKKERFSLILESASTNQTSMYLCASSLRSRNQPQHFGDGTRLSIL.

This clonotype has at least ten counts. The V and J genes are TRBV20-1 and TRBJ1-2; D not resolved. The ends were cut back, 1 base at V and 4 bases at J, with 7 bases in the middle. This CDR3 region has 12 residues. Per the germline V gene, CDR1 is DFQATT and CDR2 is SNEGSKA (reference sequence). The CDR3 DNA reads as TGCAGTGCTAGAGTTAAAACCTATGGCTACACCTTC. Its protein product is CSARVKTYGYTF.

This clonotype was recorded at least ten times. This rearrangement joins TRBV29-1 to TRBJ2-7; 7 positions match TRBD2. Germline V lookup: CDR1 SQVTM, CDR2 ANQGSEA. The CDR3 contains 14 residues. After removal of 7 bases from V and 2 bases from J, the junction contained 11 bases not matched to a gene. The CDR3 reads CSAGGAGGTYEQYF. Here the CDR3 DNA reads TGCAGCGCTGGGGGTGCCGGGGGGACCTACGAGCAGTACTTC.

The table lists this clonotype with many counts. This chain joins TRBV6-1 and TRBJ2-3, with 11 bases identical to TRBD2. The germline V gene has CDR1 MNHNS and CDR2 SASEGT. With 5 bases clipped from V and 3 bases from J, the junction kept 4 bases outside the gene matches. This CDR3 comprises 15 residues. The CDR3 here is CASSRTSGGTDTQYF. CDR3 DNA: TGTGCCAGCAGTCGAACTAGCGGGGGAACAGATACGCAGTATTTT.

This clonotype was recorded at least ten times. The rearrangement links TRBV28 to TRBJ1-3; no clear D. This CDR3 is 11 amino acids long. Germline CDR1 reads MDHEN; CDR2 reads SYDVKM. V lost 7 bases and J 8 bases, leaving 9 bases between the germline ends. CDR3 region: CASKERDTIYF. CDR3 sequence (DNA): TGTGCCAGCAAGGAAAGGGACACCATATATTTT.

This clonotype was seen ten or more times. The chain uses TRBV5-1 and TRBJ2-3; 7 bases are shared with TRBD2. The CDR3 spans 16 residues. The germline V gene has CDR1 SGHRS and CDR2 YFSETQ. V lost 0 bases and J lost 0; bases outside the gene matches: 4. The CDR3 DNA reads as TGCGCCAGCAGCTTGGCGGGGGGATCTAGCACAGATACGCAGTATTTT. It yields the protein CASSLAGGSSTDTQYF.

To note about this clonotype: One end of the junction varies from germline; a read error may be responsible. This rearrangement joins TRBV27 to TRBJ2-1; 8 positions agree with TRBD2. Germline lookup yields CDR1 MNHEY and CDR2 SMNVEV (reference sequence). The CDR3 consists of 15 residues. Written as DNA, the CDR3 is TGTGCCAGCAATTTAGGTGGGACTAGTAAAGATGAGCAGTTCTTC. As protein: CASNLGGTSKDEQFF.

This clonotype was seen at least ten times. The chain has TRBV7-2 and TRBJ2-7; TRBD2 matches at 10 bases. The CDR3 consists of 16 residues. CDR1 and CDR2 (germline): SGHTA, FQGNSA. The trim removed 8 bases at V and 2 bases at J, leaving 12 bases unmatched. Here the CDR3 reads CASVVGLAERTYEQYF. The CDR3 DNA follows: TGTGCCAGCGTCGTTGGACTAGCGGAGAGGACCTACGAGCAGTACTTC.

This clonotype was recorded at least ten times. The chain is built from TRBV6-4 and TRBJ2-1, with D possibly matching TRBD2 (6 bases). The V end lost 5 bases, the J end lost 3 bases, and 11 bases lay between the germline ends. Germline lookup yields CDR1 MRHNA and CDR2 SNTAGT. The CDR3 sequence is 14 residues long. DNA for the CDR3: TGTGCCAGCAGTTTCGGCGGGAACTACAATGAGCAGTTCTTC. Protein sequence: CASSFGGNYNEQFF.

This clonotype was counted only a few times. The chain is built from TRBV28 and TRBJ2-7; D unclear. Between the trimmed V and J ends, which lost 5 bases and 1 base, there was a span of 6 bases. CDR1 and CDR2 from the germline V gene are MDHEN and SYDVKM. This CDR3 spans 12 amino acids. CDR3 amino acids: CASSHASYEQYF. The CDR3 DNA reads TGTGCCAGCAGTCACGCGTCCTACGAGCAGTACTTC.